These T cell receptor beta chains were read from a single sample in a study of radiotherapy plus CTLA-4 blockade in lung cancer. Profiling relied on immunoSEQ multiplex PCR, and the TCRdb table lists in-frame clones only, not all of them. This table has tens of thousands of clones, approximately 84% appearing once. Specimen: peripheral blood, collected from a patient treated with radiotherapy plus ipilimumab. These receptors all stem from a human donor with non-small cell lung cancer whose response to radiotherapy plus ipilimumab could not be evaluated. CDR3s include the opening cysteine and the closing phenylalanine or tryptophan. D genes are given only for firm matches. Clone size, where shown, is once, few, many, or a class for clones that have expanded.

D: NA
V: TRBV28
J: TRBJ1-5
size: once
DNA: TGTGCCAGCAGTTTGGGCGACAGCTACAATCAGCCCCAGCATTTT
CDR3: CASSLGDSYNQPQHF

D: NA
V: TRBV29-1
J: TRBJ2-2
size: once
DNA: TGCAGCGGAAACCCCGTAGTTGGGAACACCGGGGAGCTGTTTTTT
CDR3: CSGNPVVGNTGELFF

D: TRBD1
V: TRBV30
J: TRBJ2-7
size: NA
DNA: TGTGCCTGGAGAAGGACAGGGGCAGTCAACGAGCAGTACTTC
CDR3: CAWRRTGAVNEQYF

D: NA
V: TRBV5-1
J: TRBJ1-2
size: NA
DNA: TGCGCCAGCAGCCCGCGGGGCGGGGTGGAAGGCTACACCTTC
CDR3: CASSPRGGVEGYTF

D: NA
V: TRBV28
J: TRBJ2-7
size: NA
DNA: TGTGCCACCGGCGGGGTCTACGAGCAGTACTTC
CDR3: CATGGVYEQYF

D: NA
V: TRBV7-4
J: TRBJ1-5
size: NA
DNA: TGTGCCAGCAGCTTCCGCGCAGGGTATAGCAATCAGCCCCAGCATTTT
CDR3: CASSFRAGYSNQPQHF

D: NA
V: TRBV7-9
J: TRBJ2-1
size: once
DNA: TGTGCCAGTAACCTTAAAATTAGGTTAGCCCCCTACAATGAGCAGTTCTTC
CDR3: CASNLKIRLAPYNEQFF

D: NA
V: TRBV4-1
J: TRBJ2-1
size: NA
DNA: TGCGCCAGCATCGGTACAGTTGCTAATGAGCAGTTCTTC
CDR3: CASIGTVANEQFF

D: NA
V: TRBV7-4
J: TRBJ2-2
size: NA
DNA: TGTGCCAGCAGCGCAATTCTAGCACCCACCGGGGAGCTGTTTTTT
CDR3: CASSAILAPTGELFF

D: TRBD1
V: TRBV27
J: TRBJ2-7
size: NA
DNA: TGTGCCAGCAGTTTGACAGGGCCTGAAGAGCAGTACTTC
CDR3: CASSLTGPEEQYF

D: NA
V: TRBV25-1
J: TRBJ2-3
size: NA
DNA: TGTGCCAGCAGTGTTCGGGGGACAGATACGCAGTATTTT
CDR3: CASSVRGTDTQYF

D: NA
V: TRBV7-2
J: TRBJ2-2
size: NA
DNA: TGTGCCAGCAGCTGGTCAGGGTACACCGGGGAGCTGTTTTTT
CDR3: CASSWSGYTGELFF

D: NA
V: TRBV28
J: TRBJ2-7
size: once
DNA: TGTGCCTGCCGAGGGGGGGGGTTCAACGAGCAGTACTTC
CDR3: CACRGGGFNEQYF

D: NA
V: TRBV15
J: TRBJ1-1
size: NA
DNA: TGTGCCACCAGCAGAGATGACGAGGGTCCCGAAGCTTTCTTT
CDR3: CATSRDDEGPEAFF

D: TRBD1
V: TRBV29-1
J: TRBJ2-7
size: NA
DNA: TGCAGCGTGCGCTCGGGACAGGCCTACGAGCAGTACTTC
CDR3: CSVRSGQAYEQYF

D: TRBD2
V: TRBV9
J: TRBJ2-3
size: NA
DNA: TGTGCCAGCAGCCCACCCACGGGCCTAGCGGGAGAAGGGGCAGATACGCAGTATTTT
CDR3: CASSPPTGLAGEGADTQYF

D: NA
V: TRBV27
J: TRBJ2-2
size: NA
DNA: TGTGCCAGCAGTCCCCGCAAAGGGGTATACGGGGAGCTGTTTTTT
CDR3: CASSPRKGVYGELFF

D: NA
V: TRBV28
J: TRBJ2-1
size: NA
DNA: TGTGCCAGCACCAATACAGGGAATCCCTACAATGAGCAGTTCTTC
CDR3: CASTNTGNPYNEQFF

D: NA
V: TRBV28
J: TRBJ1-2
size: few
DNA: TGTGCCAGCAGTTCGCAGACAGATAACTATGGCTACACCTTC
CDR3: CASSSQTDNYGYTF

D: TRBD1
V: TRBV4-3
J: TRBJ2-7
size: NA
DNA: TGCGCCAGCAGCCCTACGGGACAGGGGATGGGAGAGCAGTACTTC
CDR3: CASSPTGQGMGEQYF

D: TRBD1
V: TRBV30
J: TRBJ1-6
size: NA
DNA: TGTGCCTGGAGCACCGGGACAGGGGTCGAGAATTCACCCCTCCACTTT
CDR3: CAWSTGTGVENSPLHF

D: TRBD1
V: TRBV6-5
J: TRBJ1-1
size: once
DNA: TGTGCCGGCAGTAACACAGGGGACACTGAAGCTTTCTTT
CDR3: CAGSNTGDTEAFF

D: TRBD2
V: TRBV6-1
J: TRBJ2-2
size: once
DNA: TGTGCCAGCAGTGAAGCGCTTCGGGGACTAGCGAACACCGGGGAGCTGTTTTTT
CDR3: CASSEALRGLANTGELFF

D: TRBD2
V: TRBV7-9
J: TRBJ2-1
size: NA
DNA: TGTGCCAGCACCGGGACTAGCGGTTATGGTGAGCAGTTCTTC
CDR3: CASTGTSGYGEQFF

D: TRBD2
V: TRBV7-9
J: TRBJ2-1
size: NA
DNA: TGTGCCAGCAGCTCGAAGATACGACTAGCGGGAGTTAGAGATGAGCAGTTCTTC
CDR3: CASSSKIRLAGVRDEQFF

D: NA
V: TRBV7-2
J: TRBJ1-2
size: NA
DNA: TGTGCCAGCAGCTTGAGGGAGGGGAACTATGGCTACACCTTC
CDR3: CASSLREGNYGYTF

D: TRBD1
V: TRBV5-1
J: TRBJ1-2
size: few
DNA: TGCGCCAGCAGCCCGACAGGGGGCTCGGGCTATGGCTACACCTTC
CDR3: CASSPTGGSGYGYTF

D: NA
V: TRBV27
J: TRBJ2-7
size: NA
DNA: TGTGCCAGCAGTTTGATATCCGCGGGATCTCCCTACGAGCAGTACTTC
CDR3: CASSLISAGSPYEQYF

D: NA
V: TRBV18
J: TRBJ1-1
size: once
DNA: TGTGCCAGCTCATCGTTACAGGACACTGAAGCTTTCTTT
CDR3: CASSSLQDTEAFF

D: TRBD1
V: TRBV6-5
J: TRBJ1-2
size: NA
DNA: TGTGCCAGCAACAGAGGACAGGGGGAGTCTGGCTACACCTTC
CDR3: CASNRGQGESGYTF

D: TRBD2
V: TRBV4-2
J: TRBJ2-3
size: NA
DNA: TGTGCCAGCAGGTCATATCCGGGACTAGCGGAGACTCTTAATACGCAGTATTTT
CDR3: CASRSYPGLAETLNTQYF

D: TRBD2
V: TRBV19
J: TRBJ2-1
size: NA
DNA: TGTGCCAGTAGTGCTTCTAGGACTAGCGGGAGGGCGGCTGAGCAGTTCTTC
CDR3: CASSASRTSGRAAEQFF

D: NA
V: TRBV7-9
J: TRBJ2-7
size: NA
DNA: TGTGCCAGCAGCTTAGCGGTGCGGGCCTACGAGCAGTACTTC
CDR3: CASSLAVRAYEQYF

D: NA
V: TRBV19
J: TRBJ1-2
size: NA
DNA: TGTGCCAGTAAGACAGCCCCGGCTCGGCATGGCTACACCTTC
CDR3: CASKTAPARHGYTF

D: TRBD2
V: TRBV9
J: TRBJ2-7
size: NA
DNA: TGTGCCAGCAGCGTTGGACTAGCCAACCCTTGGGAGCAGTACTTC
CDR3: CASSVGLANPWEQYF

D: TRBD1
V: TRBV7-8
J: TRBJ2-1
size: NA
DNA: TGTGCCAGCAGCCGCTGGGACAGGGACAATGAGCAGTTCTTC
CDR3: CASSRWDRDNEQFF

D: NA
V: TRBV11-2
J: TRBJ1-2
size: NA
DNA: TGTGCCAGCGGGGCTGACAGACTCAATAACTATGGCTACACCTTC
CDR3: CASGADRLNNYGYTF

D: TRBD2
V: TRBV10-3
J: TRBJ2-2
size: NA
DNA: TGTGCCATCAGTGAGCGGGGGACTAGCGGGAGGTCGAACACCGGGGAGCTGTTTTTT
CDR3: CAISERGTSGRSNTGELFF

D: NA
V: TRBV5-1
J: TRBJ1-6
size: NA
DNA: TGCGCCAGCAGCTTGCACAGGGAAGGTTCACCCCTCCACTTT
CDR3: CASSLHREGSPLHF

D: NA
V: TRBV12-5
J: TRBJ2-2
size: NA
DNA: TGTGCTAGTGGTTCCCAGGTCGGTAACACCGGGGAGCTGTTTTTT
CDR3: CASGSQVGNTGELFF

D: NA
V: TRBV5-4
J: TRBJ2-1
size: NA
DNA: TGTGCCAGCAGTCCGCCCCGCGGGGGCCGGGTTAATGAGCAGTTCTTC
CDR3: CASSPPRGGRVNEQFF

D: NA
V: TRBV4-3
J: TRBJ1-1
size: NA
DNA: TGCGCCAGCAGCCAAGATCGTTCGTGGAACACTGAAGCTTTCTTT
CDR3: CASSQDRSWNTEAFF

D: TRBD1
V: TRBV4-1
J: TRBJ1-2
size: NA
DNA: TGCGCCAGCAGCCAAACCGGGACAGGGGGCGAAGGCTACACCTTC
CDR3: CASSQTGTGGEGYTF

D: TRBD2
V: TRBV28
J: TRBJ2-7
size: NA
DNA: TGTGCCAGCAGTCCCCCGGGACTAGCGGGGAACTCCTACGAGCAGTACTTC
CDR3: CASSPPGLAGNSYEQYF

D: TRBD2
V: TRBV4-1
J: TRBJ2-4
size: few
DNA: TGCGCCAGCAGCCAAGGCCGGGCAGCGGGAGTAGCCAAAAACATTCAGTACTTC
CDR3: CASSQGRAAGVAKNIQYF

D: TRBD2
V: TRBV4-1
J: TRBJ2-2
size: NA
DNA: TGCGCCAGCAGCTTTGGGACTAGGGAGACCGGGGAGCTGTTTTTT
CDR3: CASSFGTRETGELFF

D: NA
V: TRBV6-6
J: TRBJ2-7
size: NA
DNA: TGTGCCAGCAGTTACGAGGGCCAGACGGCCTACGAGCAGTACTTC
CDR3: CASSYEGQTAYEQYF

D: NA
V: TRBV4-3
J: TRBJ1-1
size: NA
DNA: TGCGCCAGCAGCCAAGATCATTTGGGGCAAACTGAAGCTTTCTTT
CDR3: CASSQDHLGQTEAFF

D: TRBD2
V: TRBV9
J: TRBJ2-1
size: once
DNA: TGTGCCAGCAGCGTAGTGTGGAGCGGGAGTCGAAATGAGCAGTTCTTC
CDR3: CASSVVWSGSRNEQFF

D: TRBD1
V: TRBV5-1
J: TRBJ2-4
size: NA
DNA: TGCGCCAGCAGCTTAGCGCTGAAGGACAGGGCTTCGGGAATGACCAAAAACATTCAGTACTTC
CDR3: CASSLALKDRASGMTKNIQYF